What follows describes a single T cell receptor beta chain. Its antigen specificity is not known. Base qualities are not at hand, and no much larger clone is one base apart. This entry is derived from a study of OX40 agonist ivuxolimab in advanced cancers. Study-level background: Ivuxolimab was a fully human IgG2 agonistic monoclonal antibody targeting the costimulatory receptor OX40 (CD134). Patients were allowed to have had prior anti-PD-1, anti-PD-L1 or anti-CTLA-4 therapy, and around two fifths of the dose-escalation patients had been treated with checkpoint inhibitors. The point of sequencing TCRbeta in the periphery was to test whether ivuxolimab changed TCR sequence diversity and drove clonal T-cell expansion. Of the roughly 50 dose-escalation patients, hepatocellular carcinoma was present in about 19, melanoma in some 15, renal cell carcinoma in 9 and head and neck cancer in 9. Three dose-escalation patients achieved partial responses, one with hepatocellular carcinoma and two with cutaneous melanoma. Intravenous ivuxolimab was administered to patients every 2 weeks at six dose levels: 0.01, 0.1, 0.3, 1.5, 3 and 10 mg/kg. In the dose-escalation cohort, more than 75% of patients were male, and the mean age was around 60 years, with a range of roughly 20 to 80. The paper reports the monotherapy dose-escalation portion (N of about 52 patients) of the phase I ivuxolimab trial. Study-level results and caveats: On average, CD8+ T cells showed more expanded clones than CD4+ T cells after ivuxolimab. At doses from 0.1 to 3.0 mg/kg, clonal expansion was seen in both CD4+ and CD8+ blood T cells between baseline and week 6. Low levels of normalized T-cell clonal expansion were also seen in some nonresponding patients. Partial responders in the 0.1-3.0 mg/kg groups had among the lowest normalized peripheral clonal expansion, especially among CD8+ T cells. The antigen specificity of the peripheral T cells that underwent clonal expansion was not determined.

The trial excluded patients who had a history of autoimmune disease or were on systemic immunosuppression. Peripheral blood for TCR sequencing was collected from all dose cohorts at baseline, on cycle 4 day 1, and on cycle 7 day 1. The samples were taken from a phase I, first-in-human, multicenter, open-label dose-escalation trial of ivuxolimab. Adults with locally advanced or metastatic melanoma, renal cell, hepatocellular, or head and neck squamous cell carcinoma were enrolled in the trial. Before TCR sequencing, CD4+ T cells and CD8+ T cells from peripheral blood were sorted into separate populations. Genomic DNA was extracted from sorted cells for sequencing of the TCRbeta CDR3 region. The immunoSEQ Assay was used for sequencing of TCRbeta CDR3 regions. TCRdb's version of the immuneACCESS table is confined to in-frame rearrangements and falls short of the full clone set. An unresolved V gene accounts for under half of the shortfall where checked; the remainder is of unknown origin. The sample has about 44,000 clones on record, roughly 90% of them singletons. Of the sample, less than 20% is held by the ten largest clones.

The germline V gene encodes CDR1 SEHNR and CDR2 FQNEAQ (reference sequence). From cysteine to phenylalanine, the CDR3 is 18 amino acids long. Kept here is only the CDR3 DNA, which spans 54 bases and is read in frame from base 1. The trim is 5 bases for V and 0 bases for J, with a gap of 20 bases between the germline ends. The sample here was CD4+ or CD8+ T cells sorted from blood, taken in a trial of the OX40 agonist ivuxolimab. Recombination joined TRBV7-9 with TRBJ2-4; the best D guess is TRBD1, with 6 bases matching. The source is an adult with an advanced solid tumor such as melanoma, head and neck, liver or kidney cancer. For the CDR3, the sequence is CASSPPERQVLAKNIQYF. In nucleotide form, the sequence is TGTGCCAGCAGCCCCCCGGAAAGACAGGTCCTAGCCAAAAACATTCAGTACTTC.